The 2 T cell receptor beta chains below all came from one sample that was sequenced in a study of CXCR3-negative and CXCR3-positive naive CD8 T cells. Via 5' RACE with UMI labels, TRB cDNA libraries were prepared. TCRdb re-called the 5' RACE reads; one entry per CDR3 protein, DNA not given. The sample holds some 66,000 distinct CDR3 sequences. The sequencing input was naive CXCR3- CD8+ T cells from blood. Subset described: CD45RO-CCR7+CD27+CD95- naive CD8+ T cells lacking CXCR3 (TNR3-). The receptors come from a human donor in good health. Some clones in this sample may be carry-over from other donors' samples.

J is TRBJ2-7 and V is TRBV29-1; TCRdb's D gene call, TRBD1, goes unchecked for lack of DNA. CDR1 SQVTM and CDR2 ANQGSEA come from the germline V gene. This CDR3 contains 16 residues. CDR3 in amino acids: CTVVGGGRQGFYEQYF.

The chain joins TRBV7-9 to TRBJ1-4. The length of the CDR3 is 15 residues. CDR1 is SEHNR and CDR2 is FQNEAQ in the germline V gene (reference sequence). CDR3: CASSARTATNEKLFF.